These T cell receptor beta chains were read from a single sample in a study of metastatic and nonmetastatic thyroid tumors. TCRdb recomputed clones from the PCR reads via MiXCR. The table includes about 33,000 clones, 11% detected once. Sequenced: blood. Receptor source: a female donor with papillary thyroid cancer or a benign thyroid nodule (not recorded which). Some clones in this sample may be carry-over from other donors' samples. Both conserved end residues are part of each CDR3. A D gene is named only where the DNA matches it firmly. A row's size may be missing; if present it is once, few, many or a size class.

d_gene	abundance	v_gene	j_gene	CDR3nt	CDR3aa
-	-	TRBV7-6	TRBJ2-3	TGTGCCAGCAGCTTGGGACTTCAAGCAGATACGCAGTATTTT	CASSLGLQADTQYF
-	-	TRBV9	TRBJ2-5	TGTGCCAGCAGCGACCCATCCGGGGGACAAGAGACCCAGTACTTC	CASSDPSGGQETQYF
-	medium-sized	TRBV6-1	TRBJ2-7	TGTGCCAGCAGTGAACGTAACAGGGCTTCCGAGCAGTACTTC	CASSERNRASEQYF
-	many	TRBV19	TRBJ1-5	TGTGCCAGTAGTATTTGGGACCTTTATAGCAATCAGCCCCAGCATTTT	CASSIWDLYSNQPQHF
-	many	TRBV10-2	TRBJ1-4	TGCGCCAGCAGCCCGAGGCAGACTAATGAAAAACTGTTTTTT	CASSPRQTNEKLFF
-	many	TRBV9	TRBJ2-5	TGTGCCAGCAGCGTCGAAGGGGAGGCGGATGAGACCCAGTACTTC	CASSVEGEADETQYF
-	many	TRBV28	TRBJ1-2	TGTGCCAGCAGTTTAGGGGGGCTTAACGGCTACACCTTC	CASSLGGLNGYTF
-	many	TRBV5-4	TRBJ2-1	TGTGCCAGCAGCTTAAGTGGTTTCGACAATGAGCAGTTCTTC	CASSLSGFDNEQFF
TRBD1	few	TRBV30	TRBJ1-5	TGTGCCTGCAGAAGACAGGGGAGCGGTCAGCCCCAGCATTTT	CACRRQGSGQPQHF
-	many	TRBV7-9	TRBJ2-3	TGTGCCAGCAGCACCTTTACAGCTAGCACAGATACGCAGTATTTT	CASSTFTASTDTQYF
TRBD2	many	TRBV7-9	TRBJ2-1	TGTGCCAGCAGCTTAAAGGGGGGTAGCGGGACCGGGAATGAGCAGTTCTTC	CASSLKGGSGTGNEQFF
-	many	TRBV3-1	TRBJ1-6	TGTGCCAGCAGCCAAGATCTCAGCCGCGGTTCACCCCTCCACTTT	CASSQDLSRGSPLHF
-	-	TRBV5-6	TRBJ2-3	TGTGCCAGCAGCTTGGACAGGGAGACAGATACGCAGTATTTT	CASSLDRETDTQYF
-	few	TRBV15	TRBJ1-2	TGTGCCACCAGCAGAGGTCTTGGAGGGCAAGGCTACACCTTC	CATSRGLGGQGYTF
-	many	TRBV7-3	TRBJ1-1	TGTGCCAGCAGCTCCTCAGCGAACACTGAAGCTTTCTTT	CASSSSANTEAFF
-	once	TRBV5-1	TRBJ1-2	TGCGCCAGCAGCTTTGGGGACGTGAAGGATGGCTACACCTTC	CASSFGDVKDGYTF
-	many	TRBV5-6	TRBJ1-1	TGTGCCAGCAGGGACGGGCCCGGGAACACTGAAGCTTTCTTT	CASRDGPGNTEAFF
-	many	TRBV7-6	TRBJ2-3	TGTGCCAGCAGCTTAGAAGGGAGTACGCAGTATTTT	CASSLEGSTQYF
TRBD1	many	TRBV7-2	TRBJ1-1	TGTGCCAGCAGCCCCGACAGGGGAAGGAACACTGAAGCTTTCTTT	CASSPDRGRNTEAFF
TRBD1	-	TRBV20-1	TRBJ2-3	TGCAGTGCTCGAACAGGGGACAGCACAGATACGCAGTATTTT	CSARTGDSTDTQYF
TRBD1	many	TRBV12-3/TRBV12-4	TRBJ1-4	TGTGCCAGCAGGGACAGGGGGTCAAATGAAAAACTGTTTTTT	CASRDRGSNEKLFF
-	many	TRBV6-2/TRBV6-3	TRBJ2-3	TGTGCCAGCGTGGGATGGGCGGACACAGATACGCAGTATTTT	CASVGWADTDTQYF